This is a list of T cell receptor beta chains from one sample in a study of blood T cell repertoires in COVID-19. The protocol was immunoSEQ multiplex PCR, while the TCRdb copy is restricted to in-frame clones and leaves out a portion. The sample lists 85,000 to 95,000 clones, approximately 87% seen once, with approximately 7.4% in the top ten. Sequencing input: peripheral blood. These receptors were collected from a human donor with acute or convalescent COVID-19. The donor label of this sample is uncertain. Each CDR3 is given with its conserved first and last residue. D genes are given only for firm matches.

TRBV2 | TRBD1 | CASSEAGQGAWETQYF
TRBV19 | NA | CASSSGILNYGYTF
TRBV2 | NA | CASSEALSGEKLFF
TRBV13 | NA | CASSLGRLVTDTQYF
TRBV7-6 | TRBD2 | CASSPLTSGRHNEQFF
TRBV30 | NA | CAWSPPEGQGWLHGYTF
TRBV6-5 | TRBD1 | CASSLQGRSGYTF
TRBV6-5 | TRBD1 | CASLTGGPYEQYF
TRBV7-9 | NA | CASSLGEVVVYGYTF
TRBV11-2 | TRBD1 | CASSTGQGASEKLFF
TRBV6-5 | TRBD1 | CASSYQGTGSGEQYF
TRBV9 | NA | CASNRDSKTNEQFF
TRBV7-9 | TRBD1 | CASSADRAVTDTQYF
TRBV5-1 | NA | CASSLDSYGYTF
TRBV6-5 | NA | CASRPTGSSGNTIYF
TRBV15 | TRBD1 | CATSPGTGSSPLHF
TRBV18 | NA | CASSPPDQRVKLFF
TRBV28 | TRBD2 | CASSPWTSGETQYF
TRBV4-1 | TRBD2 | CASSQVLRGGHYEQYF